This record looks at one T cell receptor (beta chain) sequence and its context. The ends lost 4 bases at V and 3 bases at J; junction bases unmatched: 6. This CDR3 contains 15 residues. CDR1 is SGHTS, CDR2 YDEGEE, per germline. Per the study methods: Nucleated cell number was recorded as an estimate derived from reference gene primer amplification. Clones were read by immunoSEQ multiplex PCR, and TCRdb kept only the in-frame ones, dropping some. The DNA was the basis for D and trimming; V, J and clone size are from that table. The table records approximately 160,000 clones, around 82% of them present only once. These data belong to a study of blood T cell repertoires in COVID-19. Across the whole study: COVID-19 samples from acute and convalescent phases originated in the United States, Italy and Spain. The analysed material was cDNA or gDNA that came from T cells, B-cell-depleted T cells, or PBMCs.

All recovered Cohort 3 donors got two negative PCRs, got clearance, or saw symptom resolution. This sequence originates from a man in his forties who had recovered from COVID-19. The sample taken for sequencing was PBMCs or T cells enriched from blood (not recorded which). The J gene is TRBJ1-5, the V gene TRBV5-8, with TRBD1 identical over 8 bases. This CDR3 is CASSPGQGNNQPQHF. The CDR3 region has the DNA TGTGCCAGCAGCCCAGGACAGGGCAACAATCAGCCCCAGCATTTT.